This TCR beta chain is from a study of regulatory T cells in long-lasting Graves disease. The study, taken as a whole, reports: Favoring TRBV28, TRBJ1-2 and TRBJ2-5 was a feature seen in persistent disease.

Building the TCR beta libraries relied on iRepertoire HTBI primers, and CDR3 regions underwent Arm-PCR. Using its own MiXCR run on the multiplex PCR reads, TCRdb lists one record per CDR3 protein. Among 560,000 or so distinct CDR3 sequences listed, about 16% were seen once. This clonotype was picked up a small number of times. The antigen remains undetermined. Described time point: newly diagnosed GD, antithyroid drugs for less than 3 months. RNA from PBMCs was the source of the TCR library. The V and J ends lost 0 bases and 5 bases respectively, with 11 bases between them. The CDR3 length is 15 residues. CDR1 and CDR2 (germline): ENHRY, SYGVKD. This sample was also put to use in a study of T cells in Graves' hyperthyroidism and ophthalmopathy.

The rearrangement uses TRBV10-3 and TRBJ1-5; the D gene is possibly TRBD1 (5 bases). The source is a man aged 18 to 29 with Graves disease. The sequencing used peripheral blood mononuclear cells (PBMCs), collected at new diagnosis, from a patient treated with antithyroid drugs. The CDR3 DNA is TGTGCCATCAGTGAGTCGCCAGGGAAGGATCAGCCCCAGCATTTT. Amino acids: CAISESPGKDQPQHF.